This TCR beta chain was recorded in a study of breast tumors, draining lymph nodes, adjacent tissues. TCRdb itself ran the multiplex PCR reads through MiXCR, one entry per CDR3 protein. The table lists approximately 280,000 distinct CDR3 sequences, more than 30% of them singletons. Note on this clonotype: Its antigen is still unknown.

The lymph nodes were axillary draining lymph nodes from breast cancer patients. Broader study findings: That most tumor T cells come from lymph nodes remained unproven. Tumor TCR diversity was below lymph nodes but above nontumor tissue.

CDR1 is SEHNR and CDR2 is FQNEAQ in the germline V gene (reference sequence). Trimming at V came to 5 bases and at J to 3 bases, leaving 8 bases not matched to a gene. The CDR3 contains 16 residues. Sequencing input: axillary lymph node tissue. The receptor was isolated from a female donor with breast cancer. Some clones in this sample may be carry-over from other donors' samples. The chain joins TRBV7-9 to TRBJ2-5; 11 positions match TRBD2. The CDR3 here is CASSQGSLAGEETQYF. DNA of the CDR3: TGTGCCAGCAGCCAAGGATCACTAGCGGGAGAAGAGACCCAGTACTTC.